This TCR beta chain was sequenced during a study of blood T cell repertoires in COVID-19 (TCRdb year 2020). Study-wide context: The collaborator samples originated in the United States, Italy and Spain and spanned the acute and convalescent phases of COVID-19. The prospective study material was composed of cDNA or gDNA derived from T cells, B-cell-depleted T cells, or PBMCs. Subjects who had been exposed to COVID-19, were actively infected with it, or had recovered from it provided the deeply sampled blood TCRbeta repertoires that made up the dataset. A freely available public database, intended as a resource for researchers studying the immune response to SARS-CoV-2, is where the repertoires were released. Samples were obtained from the ongoing ImmuneRACE study (first 160 participants) and from over a thousand subjects provided by 6 global collaborators. Nearly every sample came with metadata listing a de-identified subject ID, COVID-19 status, age in years and sex. HLA class I and class II types, where available, came from metadata supplied by the sample provider rather than from assay-based typing. Study-wide findings and limitations: Clinical and demographic metadata were provided uncurated, with the amount varying by source and participant.

Points on this clone: Its binding antigen is unknown. Nothing much larger sits one base from this clone, and base qualities are not available.

TCRbeta CDR3 regions were amplified from genomic DNA by means of the immunoSEQ Assay, a bias-controlled multiplex PCR. The authors' analysis ran thus. Within the assay, amplification of reference gene primers was used to estimate how many nucleated cells each sample contained. To quantify the absolute abundance of each unique TCRbeta CDR3 rearrangement, sequence reads were collapsed and filtered. For each sample, productive Simpson clonality was calculated as the square root of Simpson's diversity index across productive rearrangements. TCRdb retrieved this table from immuneACCESS and kept in-frame rearrangements only. Not all clones are present; in checked studies, unresolved V genes account for under half, and no reason is known for the remainder. V and J calls and clone size are given by that table; D and trimming were obtained from the DNA. The sample data list around 130,000 clones, and approximately 85% of these were observed just once. The ten largest clones take up around 4.1% of the sample.

Each collaborating institution followed its own protocols to collect whole blood in K2EDTA tubes. For TCRbeta analysis, collaborator samples were shipped as frozen whole blood, as isolated PBMCs, or as DNA extracted from either sample type. V is clipped by 1 base and J by 6 bases, and the sequence between their germline boundaries is 19 bases long. From the cysteine through the valine, the CDR3 covers 15 amino acids. Here the CDR3 DNA is all that survives: 45 bases in frame from base 1. CDR1 is given as GTSNPN and CDR2 as SVGIG, both from the germline V gene (reference sequence). The sequencing sample was made of peripheral blood. The receptor chain draws on TRBV30 and TRBJ2-7; the D gene is perhaps TRBD2, on 6 matching bases. This TCR came from a human donor in a cohort sampled during active COVID-19. At the DNA level, the sequence is TGTGCCTGGAGTGGAGCCGGGGCGCGGGGCTCCGAGCAGTACGTC. It translates to CAWSGAGARGSEQYV.